This T cell receptor beta chain originates from a study of T-cell memory formation after mild COVID-19. Study conclusions and caveats: CD4+ bias marked clones expanding day 15 to 37, unlike balanced contracting clones. Clones which contracted sat mainly in CM and EM if CD4+, and in EMRA if CD8+.

This CDR3 is built from 15 residues. The germline CDR1 and CDR2 sequences are SGHAT and FQNNGV. V dropped 2 bases and J dropped 0 bases, with 9 bases sitting between them. Remarks on this clonotype: Its antigen is as yet unknown.

TCRdb processed the 5' RACE reads anew with MiXCR; each CDR3 protein has one entry. Of roughly 130,000 distinct CDR3 sequences listed, more than 15% are singletons. This chain connects TRBV11-2 to TRBJ2-3; D is uncertain. Sequencing input: PBMCs or a T cell subset sorted from them (not recorded which). The receptor comes from an adult woman who had mild COVID-19 (a few samples of this study predate the infection). Cell type and time point are not known. CDR3 in DNA: TGTGCCAGCAGCTTACCCGGAATTAGCACAGATACGCAGTATTTT. Translated, it gives CASSLPGISTDTQYF. The complete variable domain, with remaining parts taken from reference TRBV11-2 and TRBJ2-3, reads EAGVAQSPRYKIIEKRQSVAFWCNPISGHATLYWYQQILGQGPKLLIQFQNNGVVDDSQLPKDRFSAERLKGVDSTLKIQPAKLEDSAVYLCASSLPGISTDTQYFGPGTRLTVL.